This TCR beta chain was observed in a study of blood T cell repertoires in COVID-19. Study at large: PBMCs, B-cell-depleted T cells, or T cells provided the cDNA or gDNA that made up the material.

Libraries were prepared by immunoSEQ multiplex PCR; TCRdb keeps only in-frame clonotypes and omits some of them. The sample consists of a few hundred thousand clones, about 85% of them appearing once. Sequencing was carried out using peripheral blood. This clonotype was sampled from a man aged 35 to 55 with acute or convalescent COVID-19.

CDR3 sequence reads: CAWSLDRNTEAFF. In DNA, the CDR3 is TGTGCCTGGAGCTTGGACAGGAACACTGAAGCTTTCTTT. The chain has TRBV30 and TRBJ1-1, with D tentatively TRBD1 (6 bases). V was clipped by 3 bases and J by 1 base, with 9 bases between them. The germline CDR1 and CDR2 sequences are GTSNPN and SVGIG (reference sequence). The length of the CDR3 is 13 residues.